This T cell receptor beta chain was documented in a study of cytotoxic CD8 clonotypes in ibrutinib-treated CLL. The wider study: Response sampling took place at median 12 months of treatment, range 6 to 36.

The germline V gene encodes CDR1 SGHDT and CDR2 YYEEEE. V shed 0 bases and J shed 4 bases, with 1 base lying between them. CDR3 length: 11 amino acids. Whole-study results and caveats: Sampling times differed between sustained-remission and progressing patients. Clonality measured at baseline exceeded age-matched healthy donors, tracking circulating CD8+ T-cell counts.

TCRdb keeps only in-frame clones here, not all; method: immunoSEQ multiplex PCR. This sample has some 300,000 clones, with more than 65% found just once. Turning to this clone: No antigen is known for it.

This TCR came from a human donor with chronic lymphocytic leukemia. This sequence joins TRBV5-6 and TRBJ1-1; D not certain. The sequenced sample was PBMCs, obtained before ibrutinib treatment. CDR3 protein: CASSLGTEAFF. Here the CDR3 DNA reads TGTGCCAGCAGCTTGGGCACTGAAGCTTTCTTT.